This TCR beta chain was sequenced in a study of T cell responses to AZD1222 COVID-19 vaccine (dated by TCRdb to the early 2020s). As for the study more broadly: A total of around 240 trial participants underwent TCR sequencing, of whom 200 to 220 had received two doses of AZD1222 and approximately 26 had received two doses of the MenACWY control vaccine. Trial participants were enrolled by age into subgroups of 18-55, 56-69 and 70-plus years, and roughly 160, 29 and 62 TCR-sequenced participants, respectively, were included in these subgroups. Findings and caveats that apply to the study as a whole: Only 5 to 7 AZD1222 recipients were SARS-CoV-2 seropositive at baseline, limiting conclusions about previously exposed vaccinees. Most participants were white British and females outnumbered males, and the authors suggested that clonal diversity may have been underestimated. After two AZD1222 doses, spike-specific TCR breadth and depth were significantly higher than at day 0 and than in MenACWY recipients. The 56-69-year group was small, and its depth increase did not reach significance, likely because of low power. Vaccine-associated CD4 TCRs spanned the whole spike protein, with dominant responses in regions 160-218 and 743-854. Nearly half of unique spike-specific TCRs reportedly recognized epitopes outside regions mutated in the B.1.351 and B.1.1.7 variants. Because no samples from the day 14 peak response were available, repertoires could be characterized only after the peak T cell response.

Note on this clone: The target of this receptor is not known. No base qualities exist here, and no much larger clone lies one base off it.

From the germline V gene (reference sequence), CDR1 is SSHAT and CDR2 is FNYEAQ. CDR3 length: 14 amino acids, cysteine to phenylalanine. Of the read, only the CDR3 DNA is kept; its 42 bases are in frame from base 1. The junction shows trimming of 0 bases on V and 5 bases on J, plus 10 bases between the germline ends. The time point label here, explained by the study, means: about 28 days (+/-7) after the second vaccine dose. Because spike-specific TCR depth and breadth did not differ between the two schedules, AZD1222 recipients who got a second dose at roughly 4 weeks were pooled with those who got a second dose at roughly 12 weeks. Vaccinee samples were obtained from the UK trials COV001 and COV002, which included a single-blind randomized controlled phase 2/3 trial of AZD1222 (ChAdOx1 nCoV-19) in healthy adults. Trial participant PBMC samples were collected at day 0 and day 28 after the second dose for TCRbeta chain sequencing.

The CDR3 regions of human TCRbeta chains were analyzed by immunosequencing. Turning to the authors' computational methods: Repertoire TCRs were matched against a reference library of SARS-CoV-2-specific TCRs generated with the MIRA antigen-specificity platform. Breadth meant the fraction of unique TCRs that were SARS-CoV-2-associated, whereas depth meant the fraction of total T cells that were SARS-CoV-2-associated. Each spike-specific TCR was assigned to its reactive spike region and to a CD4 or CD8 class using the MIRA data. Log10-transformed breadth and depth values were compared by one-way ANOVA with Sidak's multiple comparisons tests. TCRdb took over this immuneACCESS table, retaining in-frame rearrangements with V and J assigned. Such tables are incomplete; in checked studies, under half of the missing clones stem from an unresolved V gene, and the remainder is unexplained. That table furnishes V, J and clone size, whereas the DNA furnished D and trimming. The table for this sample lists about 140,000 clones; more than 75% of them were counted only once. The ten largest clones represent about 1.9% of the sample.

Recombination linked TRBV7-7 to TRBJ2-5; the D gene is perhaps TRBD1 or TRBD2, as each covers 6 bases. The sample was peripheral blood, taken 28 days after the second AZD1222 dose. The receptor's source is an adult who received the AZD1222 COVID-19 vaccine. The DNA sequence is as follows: TGTGCCAGCAGCTTAGCGGGGGGCGGGGAGACCCAGTACTTC. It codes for CASSLAGGGETQYF.